The TCR beta chain under discussion was sequenced for a study of a mutant IDH1 vaccine in newly diagnosed glioma. About the research overall: The initiation of vaccination occurred 4-6 weeks after radiotherapy alone, or with temozolomide cycles. Earlier treatment was radiotherapy, temozolomide, or both, with most getting both.

The data were produced by immunoSEQ multiplex PCR, yet TCRdb's version contains in-frame clones alone and is incomplete. The profile shows 50,000 to 60,000 clones, more than 85% of them singletons. Time point meaning: week 11, during vaccination. Alongside topical imiquimod, each dose of vaccine comprised 300 ug of mutant IDH1 20-mer peptide. As concerns this clone: Its cognate antigen is unknown.

V was cut by 3 bases and J by 3 bases, with 15 bases left in between. This CDR3 is built from 16 residues. Germline CDR1 ENHRY, CDR2 SYGVKD. General study results and limits: Pseudoprogression showed no apparent link to changes in top peripheral T cell clonotypes.

The V call is TRBV10-3, the J call TRBJ1-3; D not certain. The sequencing here drew on PBMCs, taken from a glioma patient whose treatment included an IDH1 peptide vaccine. The receptor comes from a man in his forties or fifties with glioma. The CDR3 sequence: CAISDPLRVFGNTIYF. For the CDR3, the DNA is TGTGCCATCAGTGACCCTTTGAGGGTCTTTGGAAACACCATATATTTT.